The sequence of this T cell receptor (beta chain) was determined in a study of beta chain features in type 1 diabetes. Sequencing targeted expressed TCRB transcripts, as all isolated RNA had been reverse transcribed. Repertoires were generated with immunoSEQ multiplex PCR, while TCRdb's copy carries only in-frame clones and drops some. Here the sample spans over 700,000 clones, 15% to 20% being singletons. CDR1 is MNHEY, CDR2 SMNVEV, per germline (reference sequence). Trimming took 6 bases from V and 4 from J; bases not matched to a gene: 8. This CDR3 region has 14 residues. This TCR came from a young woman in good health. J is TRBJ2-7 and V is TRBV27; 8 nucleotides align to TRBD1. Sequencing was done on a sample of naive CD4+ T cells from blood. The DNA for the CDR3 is TGTGCCAGCAGGAGACAGGGGACGGGGTACGAGCAGTACTTC. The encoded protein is CASRRQGTGYEQYF.